One and the same sample provided the 28 T cell receptor beta chains below, sequenced in a study of human T cells and chemical hapten exposure. TCRdb processed the RACE reads anew with MiXCR; each CDR3 protein has one entry. This repertoire shows more than 80,000 distinct CDR3 sequences, approximately 8% found once; its top ten account for less than 2%. As to time point: patch test 1, 2 weeks after DPC sensitization. Treatment meaning: therapeutic diphenylcyclopropenone sensitization with weekly scalp DPC. This specimen was whole blood, taken in connection with sensitization to the hapten diphenylcyclopropenone (DPC). The origin of the receptors is a young woman with alopecia areata. Some clones in this sample may be carry-over from other donors' samples.

This clonotype was recorded many times. V gene TRBV6-6 combines with J gene TRBJ1-4; unclear D gene. This CDR3 is built from 11 residues. CDR1 MNHNY and CDR2 SVGAGI come from the germline V gene (reference sequence). Deletions cut 5 bases from V and 14 bases from J, with 12 bases between. The CDR3 region is CASSKDLPLFF. In DNA form, the CDR3 reads TGTGCCAGCAGTAAAGACCTGCCCCTGTTTTTT.

This clonotype has at least ten counts. The rearrangement joins TRBV5-1 to TRBJ2-2; perhaps TRBD1 as D (6 bases). Trimming stripped 5 bases from V and 1 base from J, with 9 bases between. The CDR3 covers 14 residues. CDR1 is SGHRS and CDR2 is YFSETQ in the germline V gene. The CDR3 reads CASSTGQNTGELFF. CDR3 sequence (DNA): TGCGCCAGCAGTACGGGACAGAACACCGGGGAGCTGTTTTTT. The variable domain in full, completed from reference TRBV5-1 and TRBJ2-2, reads KAGVTQTPRYLIKTRGQQVTLSCSPISGHRSVSWYQQTPGQGLQFLFEYFSETQRNKGNFPGRFSGRQFSNSRSEMNVSTLELGDSALYLCASSTGQNTGELFFGEGSRLTVL.

This clonotype was observed at least ten times. The chain is built from TRBV5-5 and TRBJ2-7; D is uncertain. Germline assignment: CDR1 SGHKS and CDR2 YYEKEE (reference sequence). The CDR3 has 12 residues. The V and J ends lost 4 bases and 8 bases respectively, with 13 bases between them. The CDR3 reads CASSPPYRKQYF. The DNA for the CDR3 is TGTGCCAGCAGCCCTCCCTACAGAAAGCAGTACTTC.

This clonotype was detected many times. The J gene is TRBJ2-6, the V gene TRBV10-3; 7 bases agree with TRBD1. V gave up 6 bases and J gave up 0 bases; unmatched junction bases: 5. Per the germline V gene, CDR1 is ENHRY and CDR2 is SYGVKD. The CDR3 is made up of 16 amino acids. The CDR3 nucleotides read TGTGCCATCAGCGGACAGGAGAGCTCTGGGGCCAACGTCCTGACTTTC. Translating it yields CAISGQESSGANVLTF.

This clonotype came up a few times. This sequence joins TRBV19 and TRBJ1-2, with 9 nucleotides matching TRBD1. J was trimmed by 5 bases and V by 6 bases; bases with no gene match: 7. The CDR3 sequence is 14 residues long. Per germline, CDR1 LNHDA and CDR2 SQIVND (reference sequence). CDR3 nucleotides: TGTGCCAGTAGCCGTGGACAGGGGAGGTATGGCTACACCTTC. It specifies CASSRGQGRYGYTF.

This clonotype was detected only a few times. This chain links TRBV7-9 with TRBJ2-7; 7 bases align to TRBD1. Germline CDR1 reads SEHNR; CDR2 reads FQNEAQ (reference sequence). The CDR3 has 17 residues. The junction had 12 bases not matched to a gene; V was cut back by 3 bases and J by 1 base. The CDR3 reads CASSFYDGTVGSYEQYF. The CDR3, as DNA: TGTGCCAGCAGCTTCTACGACGGGACAGTTGGGTCCTACGAGCAGTACTTC.

This clonotype was observed many times. The V gene is TRBV12-3 or TRBV12-4, the J gene TRBJ1-6, with a weak D call TRBD1 (6 bases). The V gene lost 7 bases and the J gene lost 7 bases, with 17 bases spanning the gap. The CDR3 contains 15 residues. This CDR3 is CASTPVGAGNSPLHF. In nucleotides, the CDR3 is TGTGCCAGCACCCCCGTGGGGGCGGGCAATTCACCCCTCCACTTT.

This clonotype occurred many times. This chain joins TRBV20-1 and TRBJ1-2, with D possibly matching TRBD1 (5 bases). Germline CDR1 DFQATT, CDR2 SNEGSKA (reference sequence). Trimming left V 0 bases short and J 4 bases short, with 15 bases between. The CDR3 loop spans 15 amino acids. CDR3 amino acids: CSARDFLAQVYGYTF. The CDR3 region has the DNA TGCAGTGCTAGAGATTTCTTGGCACAGGTCTATGGCTACACCTTC.

This clonotype was found many times. The chain joins TRBV20-1 to TRBJ1-1; weak D call: TRBD1 (6 bases). The CDR3 loop spans 18 amino acids. Trimming took off 0 bases at V and 1 base at J, with 21 bases between the two ends. Germline lookup yields CDR1 DFQATT and CDR2 SNEGSKA (reference sequence). CDR3 nucleotide sequence: TGCAGTGCTAGAGATAACGCAGGGGTTAGGTCGCAGAACACTGAAGCTTTCTTT. Its protein product is CSARDNAGVRSQNTEAFF.

This clonotype was seen at least ten times. The chain combines TRBV6-5 with TRBJ1-2, with TRBD1 identical over 9 bases. The CDR3 has 19 amino acids. The V gene end was trimmed by 1 base and the J gene end by 8 bases; junction bases not matched to a gene: 20. CDR1 and CDR2 (germline): MNHEY, SVGAGI. Written as DNA, the CDR3 is TGTGCCAGCAGTTACTGGGGTATGGGACAGGGAGGAAGTTCGTACGGCTACACCTTC. It yields the protein CASSYWGMGQGGSSYGYTF.

This clonotype was detected ten times or more. The chain uses TRBV7-2 and TRBJ1-1; D gene unclear. The germline gives CDR1 SGHTA, CDR2 FQGNSA. The CDR3 sequence is 12 residues long. Trimming removed 4 bases from V and 3 bases from J, with 6 bases in between. CDR3 amino acids: CASSYAYTEAFF. The CDR3 DNA follows: TGTGCCAGCAGCTACGCGTACACTGAAGCTTTCTTT.

This clonotype was counted a few times. For the CDR3, the DNA is TGTGCCAGCAGTGCAACAGGGGGCGCGGGTCACTCACCCCTCCACTTT. Translation: CASSATGGAGHSPLHF. The chain couples TRBV6-5 to TRBJ1-6; 9 bases match TRBD1. CDR3 length: 16 residues. The germline gives CDR1 MNHEY, CDR2 SVGAGI. V gave up 5 bases and J gave up 10 bases; unmatched junction bases: 12.

This clonotype was recorded many times. V gene TRBV5-5 combines with J gene TRBJ1-6; weak D call: TRBD1 (6 bases). V lost 0 bases to trimming and J lost 4 bases, with 14 bases between them. Looked up from germline, CDR1 is SGHKS and CDR2 is YYEKEE (reference sequence). The CDR3 is made up of 17 amino acids. The CDR3 protein is CASSLVEDSLYNSPLHF. The CDR3 DNA follows: TGTGCCAGCAGCTTGGTGGAGGACAGTCTTTATAATTCACCCCTCCACTTT.

This clonotype was picked up a small number of times. The V call is TRBV6-6, the J call TRBJ1-1; 9 positions match TRBD1. The CDR3 totals 15 residues. J lost 3 bases, V lost 6 bases, and 8 bases had no gene match. CDR1 MNHNY and CDR2 SVGAGI come from the germline V gene (reference sequence). In nucleotides, the CDR3 is TGTGCCAGCAGAGGGTGGAGACAGGGGGACACTGAAGCTTTCTTT. The encoded protein is CASRGWRQGDTEAFF.

This clonotype appeared many times. V is TRBV3-1 and J is TRBJ1-1; 9 bases agree with TRBD1. Unmatched junction bases numbered 8, after V lost 7 bases and J lost 2 bases. CDR1 and CDR2 from the germline V gene are LGHDT and YNNKEL (reference sequence). This CDR3 region has 15 residues. The CDR3 reads CASTAKQGANTEAFF. The CDR3 nucleotides are TGTGCCAGCACGGCCAAACAGGGGGCCAACACTGAAGCTTTCTTT. The full variable domain, with the rest looked up from reference TRBV3-1 and TRBJ1-1, is DTAVSQTPKYLVTQMGNDKSIKCEQNLGHDTMYWYKQDSKKFLKIMFSYNNKELIINETVPNRFSPKSPDKAHLNLHINSLELGDSAVYFCASTAKQGANTEAFFGQGTRLTVV.

This clonotype turned up a few times. This chain uses TRBV20-1 with TRBJ2-1, with TRBD1 matching over 11 bases. Trimming took 0 bases from V and 10 from J; bases not matched to a gene: 11. The CDR3 loop spans 16 amino acids. Germline V gene sequence: CDR1 DFQATT, CDR2 SNEGSKA (reference sequence). DNA of the CDR3: TGCAGTGCTAGAGATAGGGTGGGGACAGGGGGAGGAGAGCAGTTCTTC. It yields the protein CSARDRVGTGGGEQFF.

Many counts were recorded for this clonotype. CDR3 sequence (DNA): TGCAGCGTCGTGGGGACTAGCGGGGTCATGGCAGATACGCAGTATTTT. This codes for CSVVGTSGVMADTQYF. The chain uses TRBV29-1 and TRBJ2-3; 13 bases agree with TRBD2. CDR3 length: 16 residues. V lost 6 bases, J lost 4 bases, and 10 bases stayed unmatched. Germline CDR1 is SQVTM and CDR2 is ANQGSEA.

The V call is TRBV12-3 or TRBV12-4, the J call TRBJ2-5, with 7 bases that match TRBD1. There are 14 residues in the CDR3. Trimming removed 4 bases from V and 1 base from J; junction bases left unmatched: 3. This CDR3 reads CASSSGQTQETQYF. Written as DNA, the CDR3 is TGTGCCAGCAGTTCGGGACAGACCCAAGAGACCCAGTACTTC.

This clonotype was recorded many times. DNA for the CDR3: TGTGCCAGCGGGGGGACAGGGAACTATGGCTACACCTTC. Translation gives CASGGTGNYGYTF. The rearrangement links TRBV2 to TRBJ1-2, with TRBD1 identical over 9 bases. CDR1 and CDR2 (germline): SNHLY, FYNNEI. V gave up 8 bases and J gave up 2 bases; unmatched junction bases: 3. CDR3 length: 13 amino acids.

CDR3 sequence (DNA): TGTGCCAGCAGTCGCATAGATAGCAATCAGCCCCAGCATTTT. This gives the protein CASSRIDSNQPQHF. The rearrangement joins TRBV9 to TRBJ1-5, with D unresolved. Germline V CDR1 and CDR2: SGDLS, YYNGEE. Deletions cut 5 bases from V and 0 bases from J, with 9 bases between. The CDR3 is 14 amino acids.

This clonotype was recorded a few times. The V and J genes are TRBV3-1 and TRBJ1-5, with D unclear. The CDR3 is made up of 14 amino acids. Trimming removed 1 base at V and 6 bases at J, with 10 bases between. Germline V gene lookup returns CDR1 LGHDT and CDR2 YNNKEL (reference sequence). DNA of the CDR3: TGTGCCAGCAGCCAAGCATACGGGAGTCAGCCCCAGCATTTT. Translating gives CASSQAYGSQPQHF.

This clonotype has just a few counts. The chain has TRBV27 and TRBJ1-1; D call uncertain. Per the germline V gene, CDR1 is MNHEY and CDR2 is SMNVEV (reference sequence). With 4 bases removed from V and 1 base from J, the gap between germline ends came to 10 bases. The CDR3 totals 14 residues. This CDR3 reads CASSWRGRNTEAFF. In DNA form, the CDR3 reads TGTGCCAGCAGTTGGAGAGGAAGGAACACTGAAGCTTTCTTT.

Ten or more counts support this clonotype. J is TRBJ1-2 and V is TRBV5-1; D possibly corresponds to TRBD1 (6 bases). CDR3 size: 14 residues. Germline-derived CDR1 and CDR2 are SGHRS and YFSETQ. V dropped 4 bases and J dropped 4 bases, with 14 bases sitting between them. CDR3 sequence reads: CASSITQGTYGYTF. CDR3 in DNA: TGCGCCAGCAGCATTACACAGGGCACCTATGGCTACACCTTC.

This clonotype showed up many times. The CDR3 DNA follows: TGCAGCGCTGAGGACGGGACTACTGGAAACACCATATATTTT. It codes for CSAEDGTTGNTIYF. The chain combines TRBV29-1 with TRBJ1-3, with D perhaps TRBD1 (5 bases). With 7 bases removed from V and 2 bases from J, the gap between germline ends came to 15 bases. Germline lookup yields CDR1 SQVTM and CDR2 ANQGSEA. This CDR3 region has 14 residues.

This clonotype was seen at least ten times. This rearrangement joins TRBV2 to TRBJ1-1; D is uncertain. The V gene's germline CDR1 is SNHLY and CDR2 FYNNEI. The CDR3 sequence is 13 residues long. Deletions cut 2 bases from V and 0 bases from J, with 4 bases between. The DNA for the CDR3 is TGTGCCAGCAGTGAAATGTTGAACACTGAAGCTTTCTTT. Translation: CASSEMLNTEAFF.

About this clonotype itself: Possible read error: a much larger clone is one base away. The V call is TRBV14, the J call TRBJ2-3; D is undetermined. V gave up 2 bases and J gave up 2 bases, with 11 bases separating them. Germline V gene lookup returns CDR1 SGHDN and CDR2 FVKESK. This CDR3 has 15 residues. CDR3 sequence reads: CASSQWWSSTDTQYF. Written as DNA, the CDR3 is TGTGCCAGCAGCCAATGGTGGTCCTCCACAGATACGCAGTATTTT.

In its sample, this clonotype was seen a few times. One end of the junction varies from germline; a read error may be responsible. V gene TRBV2 combines with J gene TRBJ1-1; 9 positions agree with TRBD1. CDR1 SNHLY and CDR2 FYNNEI come from the germline V gene. The CDR3 is 13 amino acids. In nucleotides, the CDR3 is TGTGCCAGCAGACCAAGCGGACAGGGGCCACTCCTCTTT. This sequence encodes CASRPSGQGPLLF.

This clonotype was detected only a few times. The chain carries TRBV10-3 and TRBJ2-5; tentative D call: TRBD2 (6 bases). This CDR3 comprises 14 residues. V shed 2 bases and J shed 7 bases, with 14 bases lying between them. Germline CDR1 ENHRY, CDR2 SYGVKD. The CDR3 DNA sequence: TGTGCCATCAGTGAGGCCCGGGACTCCGGGACCCAGTACTTC. It codes for CAISEARDSGTQYF.